This entry is about one TCR beta chain. Its cognate antigen is unknown. This specimen belongs to a study of monozygotic twins with inflammatory bowel disease. Study-level points and caveats: Versus healthy twins, IBD patients showed fewer clonotypes shared with others, especially with disease activity. Repertoire similarity was not found to differ between concordant and discordant twins, possibly from limited power.

In preparing each TCR library, 3500 ng of total RNA was used. Addition of UMIs with a 6-nucleotide sample barcode was achieved by template switching. With the 5' RACE reads reprocessed, TCRdb shows one record per CDR3 protein and no DNA. This table lists about 300,000 distinct CDR3 sequences. This TCR derives from a human donor with ulcerative colitis or Crohn's disease, or a healthy co-twin of an affected twin (not recorded which). The sequenced material came from blood.

The CDR3 spells CSARAGYTEAFF. This chain joins TRBV20-1 and TRBJ1-1. CDR3 length: 12 amino acids. The germline V gene has CDR1 DFQATT and CDR2 SNEGSKA (reference sequence).